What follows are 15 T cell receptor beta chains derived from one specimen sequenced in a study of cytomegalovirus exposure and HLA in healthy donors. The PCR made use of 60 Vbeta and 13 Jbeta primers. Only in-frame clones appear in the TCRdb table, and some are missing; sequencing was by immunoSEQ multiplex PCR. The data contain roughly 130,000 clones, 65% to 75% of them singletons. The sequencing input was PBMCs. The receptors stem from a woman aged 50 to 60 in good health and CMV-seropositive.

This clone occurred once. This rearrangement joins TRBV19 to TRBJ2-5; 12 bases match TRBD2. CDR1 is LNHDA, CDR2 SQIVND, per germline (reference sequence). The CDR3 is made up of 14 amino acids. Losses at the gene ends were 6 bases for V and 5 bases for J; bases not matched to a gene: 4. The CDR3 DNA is TGTGCCAGTAGAACGACTAGCGGGGGTGAGACCCAGTACTTC. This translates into CASRTTSGGETQYF.

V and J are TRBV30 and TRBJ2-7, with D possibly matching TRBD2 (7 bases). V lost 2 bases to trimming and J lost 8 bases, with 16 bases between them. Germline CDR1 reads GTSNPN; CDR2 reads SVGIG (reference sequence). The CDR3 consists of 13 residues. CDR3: CAWSITGRAQQYF. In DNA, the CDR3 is TGTGCCTGGAGTATAACAGGGAGGGCTCAGCAGTACTTC.

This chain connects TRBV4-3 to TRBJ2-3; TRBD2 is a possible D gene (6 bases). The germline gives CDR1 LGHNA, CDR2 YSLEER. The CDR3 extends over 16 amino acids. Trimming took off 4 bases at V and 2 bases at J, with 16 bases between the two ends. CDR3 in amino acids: CASSRRPGELTDTQYF. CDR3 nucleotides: TGCGCCAGCAGCCGACGTCCGGGGGAGCTCACAGATACGCAGTATTTT.

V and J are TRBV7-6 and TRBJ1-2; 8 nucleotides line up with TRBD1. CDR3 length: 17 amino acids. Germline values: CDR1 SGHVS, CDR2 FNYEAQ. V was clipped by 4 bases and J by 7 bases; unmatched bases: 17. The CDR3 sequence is CASSSITFGTGGSGYTF. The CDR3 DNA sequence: TGTGCCAGCAGCTCCATAACCTTCGGGACAGGAGGTAGTGGCTACACCTTC.

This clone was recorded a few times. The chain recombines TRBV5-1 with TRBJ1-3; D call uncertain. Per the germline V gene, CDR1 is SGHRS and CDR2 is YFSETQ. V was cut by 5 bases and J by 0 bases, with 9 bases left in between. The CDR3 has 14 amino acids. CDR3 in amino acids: CASRAEISGNTIYF. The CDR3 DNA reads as TGCGCCAGCAGGGCAGAAATCTCTGGAAACACCATATATTTT.

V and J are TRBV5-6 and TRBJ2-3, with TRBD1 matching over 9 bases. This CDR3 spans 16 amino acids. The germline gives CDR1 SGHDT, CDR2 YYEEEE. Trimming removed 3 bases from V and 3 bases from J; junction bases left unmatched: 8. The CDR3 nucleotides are TGTGCCAGCAGCTCCCCCGACAGGGGGGGAACAGATACGCAGTATTTT. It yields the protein CASSSPDRGGTDTQYF.

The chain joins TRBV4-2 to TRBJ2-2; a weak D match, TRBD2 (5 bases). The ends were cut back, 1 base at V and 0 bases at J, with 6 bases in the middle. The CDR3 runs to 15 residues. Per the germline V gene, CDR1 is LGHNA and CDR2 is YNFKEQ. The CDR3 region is CASSQGGANTGELFF. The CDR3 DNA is TGTGCCAGCAGCCAAGGGGGAGCGAACACCGGGGAGCTGTTTTTT.

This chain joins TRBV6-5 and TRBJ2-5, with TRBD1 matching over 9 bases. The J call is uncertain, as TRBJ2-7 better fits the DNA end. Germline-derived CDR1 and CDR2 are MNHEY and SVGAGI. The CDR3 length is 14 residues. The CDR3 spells CASSPGQGGYEQYF. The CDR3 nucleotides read TGTGCCAGCAGCCCGGGACAGGGCGGCTACGAGCAGTACTTC.

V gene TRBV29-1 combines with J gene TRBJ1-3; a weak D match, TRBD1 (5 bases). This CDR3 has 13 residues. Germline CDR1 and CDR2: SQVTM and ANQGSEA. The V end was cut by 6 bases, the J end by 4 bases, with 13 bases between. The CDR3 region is CSVATGVGNTIYF. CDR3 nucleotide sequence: TGCAGCGTCGCTACGGGGGTAGGAAACACCATATATTTT.

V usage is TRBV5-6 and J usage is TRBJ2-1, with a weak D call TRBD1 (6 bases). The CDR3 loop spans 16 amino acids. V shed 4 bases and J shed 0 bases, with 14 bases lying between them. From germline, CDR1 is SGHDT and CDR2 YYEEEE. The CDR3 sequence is CASSRTRGSSYNEQFF. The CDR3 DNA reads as TGTGCCAGCAGCAGGACCAGGGGAAGCTCCTACAATGAGCAGTTCTTC. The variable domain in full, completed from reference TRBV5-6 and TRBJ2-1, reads DAGVTQSPTHLIKTRGQQVTLRCSPKSGHDTVSWYQQALGQGPQFIFQYYEEEERQRGNFPDRFSGHQFPNYSSELNVNALLLGDSALYLCASSRTRGSSYNEQFFGPGTRLTVL.

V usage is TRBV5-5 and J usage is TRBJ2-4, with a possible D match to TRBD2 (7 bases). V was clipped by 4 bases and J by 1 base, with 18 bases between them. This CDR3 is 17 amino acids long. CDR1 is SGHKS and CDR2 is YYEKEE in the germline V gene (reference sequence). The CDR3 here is CASSVGGAQYAKNIQYF. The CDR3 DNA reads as TGTGCCAGCAGCGTAGGGGGGGCCCAGTACGCCAAAAACATTCAGTACTTC.

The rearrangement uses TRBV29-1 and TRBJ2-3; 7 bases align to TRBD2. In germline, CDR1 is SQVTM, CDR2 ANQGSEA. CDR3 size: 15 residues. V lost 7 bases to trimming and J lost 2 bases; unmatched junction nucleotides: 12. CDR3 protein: CSAQTSGGPTDTQYF. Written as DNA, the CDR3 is TGCAGCGCTCAGACTTCGGGAGGACCCACAGATACGCAGTATTTT.

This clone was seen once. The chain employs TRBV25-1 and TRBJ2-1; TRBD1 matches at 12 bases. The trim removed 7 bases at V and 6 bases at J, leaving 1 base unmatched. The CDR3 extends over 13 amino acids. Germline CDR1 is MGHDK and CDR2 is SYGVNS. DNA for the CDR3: TGTGCCAGCATGGGACAGGGGGCCAATGAGCAGTTCTTC. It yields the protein CASMGQGANEQFF.

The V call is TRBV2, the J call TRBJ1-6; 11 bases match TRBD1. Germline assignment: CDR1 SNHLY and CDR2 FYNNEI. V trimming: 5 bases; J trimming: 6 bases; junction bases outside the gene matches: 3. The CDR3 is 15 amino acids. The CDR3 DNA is TGTGCCAGCAGTTCGGGACAGGGGGTTAATTCACCCCTCCACTTT. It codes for CASSSGQGVNSPLHF. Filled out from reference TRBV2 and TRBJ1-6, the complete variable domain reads EPEVTQTPSHQVTQMGQEVILRCVPISNHLYFYWYRQILGQKVEFLVSFYNNEISEKSEIFDDQFSVERPDGSNFTLKIRSTKLEDSAMYFCASSSGQGVNSPLHFGNGTRLTVT.

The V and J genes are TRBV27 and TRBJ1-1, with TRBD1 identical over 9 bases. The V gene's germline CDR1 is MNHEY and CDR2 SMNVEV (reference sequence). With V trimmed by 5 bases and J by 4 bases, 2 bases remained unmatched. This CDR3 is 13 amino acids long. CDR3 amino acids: CASSGTGSTEAFF. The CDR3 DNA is TGTGCCAGCAGTGGGACAGGGTCCACTGAAGCTTTCTTT.